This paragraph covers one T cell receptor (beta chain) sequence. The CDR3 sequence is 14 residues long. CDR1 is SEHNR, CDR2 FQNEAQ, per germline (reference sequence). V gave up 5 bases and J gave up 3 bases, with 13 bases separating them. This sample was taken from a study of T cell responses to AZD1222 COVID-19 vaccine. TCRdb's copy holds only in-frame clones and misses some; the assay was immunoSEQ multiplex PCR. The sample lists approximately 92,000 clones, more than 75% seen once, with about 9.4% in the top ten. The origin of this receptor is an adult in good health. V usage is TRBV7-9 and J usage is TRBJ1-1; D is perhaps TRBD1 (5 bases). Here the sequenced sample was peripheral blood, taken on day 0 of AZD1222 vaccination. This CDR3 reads CASSPEMGDTEAFF. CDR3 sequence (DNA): TGTGCCAGCAGCCCCGAGATGGGGGACACTGAAGCTTTCTTT.